A selection of T cell receptor beta chains follows, all from one sample in a study of molecular identifiers for immune sequencing clone quantification. TCRdb reprocessed the PCR reads with MiXCR, giving one entry per CDR3 protein. The sample contains fewer than 350,000 distinct CDR3 sequences, roughly a quarter of which appear only once. The material sequenced was naive CD8+ T cells from blood, with Jurkat cell RNA spiked in. These TCRs come from a human donor in good health. Some libraries in this study had Jurkat cell RNA spiked in. The conserved cysteine and the conserved F or W are not part of the CDR3 here. D genes are given only for firm matches. Not all rows give a size; the values are once, few, many and, for expanded clones, a class.

V: TRBV13; size: many; D: TRBD1; J: TRBJ1-1; CDR3: ASSFGQGGNFEAF
V: TRBV7-7; size: few; D: TRBD2; J: TRBJ2-3; CDR3: ASSLGPSGGFGDTQY
V: TRBV12-5; size: -; D: TRBD1; J: TRBJ1-1; CDR3: ASGLGATGGYTEAL
V: TRBV4-3; size: -; D: -; J: TRBJ2-1; CDR3: ASSQDWGADSEYNEQF
V: TRBV25-1; size: many; D: -; J: TRBJ1-1; CDR3: ASMGGTEAF
V: TRBV4-1; size: -; D: TRBD1; J: TRBJ1-2; CDR3: AGSPSDRDRYGYT
V: TRBV4-3; size: -; D: -; J: TRBJ2-6; CDR3: ASSQDRWSGANVLT
V: TRBV30; size: -; D: -; J: TRBJ1-3; CDR3: AWMPMTSGDTIY
V: TRBV11-2; size: few; D: -; J: TRBJ2-5; CDR3: ASSPTEPRGQETQY
V: TRBV10-3; size: few; D: -; J: TRBJ2-7; CDR3: AISSSFEQY
V: TRBV27; size: -; D: -; J: TRBJ1-2; CDR3: ASGNGVYGYT
V: TRBV12-3/TRBV12-4; size: many; D: -; J: TRBJ2-3; CDR3: ASSLSESTDTQY
V: TRBV2; size: many; D: -; J: TRBJ2-7; CDR3: ASSERGNEQY
V: TRBV27; size: -; D: -; J: TRBJ2-5; CDR3: ASSSGQHQY
V: TRBV25-1; size: many; D: TRBD1; J: TRBJ2-3; CDR3: ATGTVTDTQY
V: TRBV29-1; size: -; D: -; J: TRBJ2-7; CDR3: SVEVTEMPAQS
V: TRBV27; size: -; D: TRBD1; J: TRBJ2-3; CDR3: ASSWGTGNTDTQY
V: TRBV4-2; size: many; D: -; J: TRBJ1-2; CDR3: ASSQHYGYT
V: TRBV5-5; size: many; D: TRBD1; J: TRBJ2-5; CDR3: ASSEDRNQETQY
V: TRBV24-1; size: -; D: -; J: TRBJ2-3; CDR3: ATSDFFQWAGDTQY
V: TRBV5-8; size: many; D: -; J: TRBJ1-5; CDR3: ASSVGQPQH
V: TRBV11-3; size: -; D: -; J: TRBJ2-1; CDR3: ASSLPGGQNEQF
V: TRBV5-4; size: -; D: -; J: TRBJ2-1; CDR3: ASSPDPSSYIEQF
V: TRBV5-6; size: -; D: -; J: TRBJ1-1; CDR3: ASSFRQRVVAF
V: TRBV11-2; size: few; D: -; J: TRBJ2-7; CDR3: ASSPPDSLPYEQY
V: TRBV6-2/TRBV6-3; size: -; D: -; J: TRBJ1-6; CDR3: ASSLLGANSPLH
V: TRBV13; size: few; D: -; J: TRBJ1-4; CDR3: ASSLGVGSNEKLF